Listed below are T cell receptor beta chains from one sample, sequenced in a study of blood T cells in healthy people across ages. TCRdb analysed the 5' RACE reads with MiXCR anew, one entry per CDR3 protein. Of 1.5 million to 2 million distinct CDR3 sequences in the sample, approximately 50% are singletons; the top ten hold over 2%. The source material was blood. The receptors derive from a woman in her 40s in good health. Each CDR3 is given with its conserved first and last residue. The D gene is left open where the match is weak. Clone size is shown for a subset of rows, as once, few, many or a class of expanded clone.

d_call	clone_size	v_call	j_call	cdr3_nt	cdr3_aa
-	few	TRBV3-1	TRBJ2-3	TGTGCCAGCAGCCAAAATCATGATGCCGGAGATACGCAGTATTTT	CASSQNHDAGDTQYF
-	few	TRBV20-1	TRBJ2-5	TGCAGTGCTAGCGGGGAGGCCTTCCAAGAGACCCAGTACTTC	CSASGEAFQETQYF
-	few	TRBV27	TRBJ1-5	TGTGCCAGCAGTCTTACAGGGAGAAATCAGCCCCAGCATTTT	CASSLTGRNQPQHF
-	-	TRBV5-1	TRBJ1-2	TGCGCCAGCAGCTTGGGGACACCGACTAACTATGGCTACACCTTC	CASSLGTPTNYGYTF
-	-	TRBV20-1	TRBJ1-2	TGCAGTGCTGGAGCTACAGGGTACTATGGCTACACCTTC	CSAGATGYYGYTF
TRBD2	-	TRBV6-5	TRBJ2-3	TGTGCCAGCAGTTACGAGACTAGCGGGGTCACAGATACGCAGTATTTT	CASSYETSGVTDTQYF
-	many	TRBV4-3	TRBJ2-7	TGTGCCAGCAGCCAAGATCGGGTCAGCTCTTACGAGCAGTACTTC	CASSQDRVSSYEQYF
-	few	TRBV19	TRBJ2-3	TGTGCCAGCTGTTCAGGGGCTCAAAGCACAGATACGCAGTATTTT	CASCSGAQSTDTQYF
-	-	TRBV20-1	TRBJ2-4	TGCAGTGCTAGAGACGTCGGCAAAAACATTCAGTACTTC	CSARDVGKNIQYF
TRBD2	-	TRBV12-3/TRBV12-4	TRBJ2-1	TGTGCCAGCAGCCCCGGACTAGCGGCGGCCAATGAGCAGTTCTTC	CASSPGLAAANEQFF
TRBD2	-	TRBV4-1	TRBJ2-3	TGCGCCAGCAGCCACGGACTAGCAGCAGATACGCAGTATTTT	CASSHGLAADTQYF
-	-	TRBV20-1	TRBJ1-2	TGCAGTGCTCCAAGGACGGTCCAGGGCGCTCTTAACTATGGCTACACCTTC	CSAPRTVQGALNYGYTF
-	-	TRBV27	TRBJ2-7	TGTGCCAGCAGTTTAGCAGGGAACCACGAGCAGTACTTC	CASSLAGNHEQYF
-	-	TRBV7-2	TRBJ2-7	TGTGCCAGCAGCTTAATGACTAGCTCCTACGAGCAGTACTTC	CASSLMTSSYEQYF
TRBD1	few	TRBV6-6	TRBJ2-3	TGTGCCAGCACCACACAGGGGCAGGCAGATACGCAGTATTTT	CASTTQGQADTQYF
TRBD2	few	TRBV4-2	TRBJ2-5	TGTGCCAGCAGCCAAGAATCCGGGACTAGCGGGGTTAAAGAGACCCAGTACTTC	CASSQESGTSGVKETQYF
-	-	TRBV28	TRBJ2-3	TGTGCCAGCAGTTCCCTAAAAGGTTTCGGCACAGATACGCAGTATTTT	CASSSLKGFGTDTQYF
-	-	TRBV9	TRBJ2-5	TGTGCCAGCAGCGTAGATTGGTTGGACAGTAGGGAGTTCGACCGACAAGCAGAGACCCAGTACTTC	CASSVDWLDSREFDRQAETQYF
-	few	TRBV25-1	TRBJ2-1	TGTGCCAGCAGTGAAGCTCAACTAGCTCTCGGTGAGCAGTTCTTC	CASSEAQLALGEQFF
-	once	TRBV11-2	TRBJ2-1	TGTGCCAGCAGGTTCAGGGTGCCGGGAGAGACCCAGTTCTTC	CASRFRVPGETQFF
-	-	TRBV11-2	TRBJ1-2	TGTGCCAGCAGCGCCCTCAGGGGCTATGCCGATGGCTACACCTTC	CASSALRGYADGYTF
-	-	TRBV7-2	TRBJ1-4	TGTGCCAGCAGCCGTGGGGGAATCAATGAAAAACTGTTTTTT	CASSRGGINEKLFF
TRBD1	few	TRBV27	TRBJ2-4	TGTGCCAGCAGACCGGGACAGAAAAACATTCAGTACTTC	CASRPGQKNIQYF
-	few	TRBV28	TRBJ2-1	TGTGCCAGCAGCCTAATGAAGGGCCTAGGTAATGAGCAGTTCTTC	CASSLMKGLGNEQFF